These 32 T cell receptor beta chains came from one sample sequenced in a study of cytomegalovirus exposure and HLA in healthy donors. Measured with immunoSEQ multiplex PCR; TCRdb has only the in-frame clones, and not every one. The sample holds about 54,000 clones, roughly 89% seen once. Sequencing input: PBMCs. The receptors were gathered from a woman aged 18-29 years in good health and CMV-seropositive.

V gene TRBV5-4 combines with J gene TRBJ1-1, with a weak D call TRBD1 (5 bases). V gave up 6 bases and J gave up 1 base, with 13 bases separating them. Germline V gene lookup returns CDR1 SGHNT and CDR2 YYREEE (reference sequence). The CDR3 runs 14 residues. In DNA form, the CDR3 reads TGTGCCAGCAACCGGTGGGGGGAGAACACTGAAGCTTTCTTT. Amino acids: CASNRWGENTEAFF.

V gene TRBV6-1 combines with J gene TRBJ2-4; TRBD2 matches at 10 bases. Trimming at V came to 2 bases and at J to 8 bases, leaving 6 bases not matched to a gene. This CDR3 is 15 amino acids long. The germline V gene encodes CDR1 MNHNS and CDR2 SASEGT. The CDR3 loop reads CASSENSGGADIQYF. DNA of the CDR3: TGTGCCAGCAGTGAAAACAGCGGGGGGGCAGACATTCAGTACTTC.

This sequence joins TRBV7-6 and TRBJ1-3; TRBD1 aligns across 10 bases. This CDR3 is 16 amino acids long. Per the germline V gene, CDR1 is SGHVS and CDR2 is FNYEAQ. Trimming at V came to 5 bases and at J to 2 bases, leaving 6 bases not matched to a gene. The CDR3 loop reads CASSAAGTGAGNTIYF. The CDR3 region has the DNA TGTGCCAGCAGCGCCGCCGGGACAGGGGCTGGAAACACCATATATTTT.

The CDR3 loop reads CASSTSLGTGNQPQHF. DNA for the CDR3: TGTGCCAGTAGCACCTCCCTCGGGACAGGCAATCAGCCCCAGCATTTT. The rearrangement joins TRBV19 to TRBJ1-5; 7 bases line up with TRBD1. V was clipped by 6 bases and J by 2 bases; unmatched bases: 10. Germline V gene sequence: CDR1 LNHDA, CDR2 SQIVND (reference sequence). The CDR3 loop spans 16 amino acids.

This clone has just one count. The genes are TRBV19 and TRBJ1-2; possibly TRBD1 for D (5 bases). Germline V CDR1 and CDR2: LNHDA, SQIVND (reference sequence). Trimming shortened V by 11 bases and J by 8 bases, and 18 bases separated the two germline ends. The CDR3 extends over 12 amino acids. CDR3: CAGAGGESGYTF. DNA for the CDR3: TGTGCCGGAGCCGGGGGTGAGAGCGGCTACACCTTC.

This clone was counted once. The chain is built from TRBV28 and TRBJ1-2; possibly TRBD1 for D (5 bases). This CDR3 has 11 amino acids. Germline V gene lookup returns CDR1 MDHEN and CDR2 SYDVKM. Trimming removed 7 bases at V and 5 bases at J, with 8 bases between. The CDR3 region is CASNQGYGYTF. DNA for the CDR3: TGTGCCAGCAACCAGGGTTATGGCTACACCTTC.

The DNA of the CDR3 is TGTGCCAGCTCACCAGGACAGTTCGCTGAAGCTTTCTTT. Encoded protein: CASSPGQFAEAFF. The gene calls are TRBV18 and TRBJ1-1; D is perhaps TRBD1 (6 bases). The germline V gene has CDR1 KGHSH and CDR2 LQKENI. The CDR3 totals 13 residues. Trimming removed 2 bases at V and 6 bases at J, with 10 bases between.

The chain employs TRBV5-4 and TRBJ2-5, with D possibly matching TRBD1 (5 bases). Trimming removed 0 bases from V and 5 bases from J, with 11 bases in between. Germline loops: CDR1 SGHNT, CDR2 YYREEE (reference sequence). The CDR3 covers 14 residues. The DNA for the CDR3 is TGTGCCAGCAGCTTGGCCAGGCAGGGCGAGACCCAGTACTTC. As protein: CASSLARQGETQYF.

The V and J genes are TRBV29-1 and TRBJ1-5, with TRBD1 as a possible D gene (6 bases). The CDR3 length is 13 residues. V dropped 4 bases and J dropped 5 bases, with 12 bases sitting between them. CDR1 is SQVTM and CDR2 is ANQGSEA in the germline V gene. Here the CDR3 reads CSVGPGADQPQHF. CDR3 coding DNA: TGCAGCGTTGGTCCAGGGGCAGATCAGCCCCAGCATTTT.

The CDR3 nucleotides read TGCGCCAGCAGTCGGTGGCCGGACAGGGCGCCCCAGACGTCCTACGAGCAGTACTTC. Translation gives CASSRWPDRAPQTSYEQYF. The chain employs TRBV23-1 and TRBJ2-7, with 8 bases fitting TRBD1. TRBV23-1 carries the ORF label, with uncertain function. The CDR3 runs 19 residues. V shed 4 bases and J 1 base; nucleotides not matched to a gene: 18.

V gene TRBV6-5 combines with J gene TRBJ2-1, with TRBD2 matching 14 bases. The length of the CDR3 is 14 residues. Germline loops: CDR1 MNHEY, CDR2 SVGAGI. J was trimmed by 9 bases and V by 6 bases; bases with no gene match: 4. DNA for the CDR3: TGTGCCAGCAGCCGACTAGCGGGGGGGCCTGAGCAGTTCTTC. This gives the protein CASSRLAGGPEQFF.

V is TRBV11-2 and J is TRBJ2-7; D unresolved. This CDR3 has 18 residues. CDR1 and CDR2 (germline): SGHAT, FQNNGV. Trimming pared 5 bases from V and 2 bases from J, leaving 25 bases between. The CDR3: CASSPRVLLGRMTYEQYF. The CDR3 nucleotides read TGTGCCAGCAGCCCCCGTGTTCTGTTGGGCCGGATGACCTACGAGCAGTACTTC.

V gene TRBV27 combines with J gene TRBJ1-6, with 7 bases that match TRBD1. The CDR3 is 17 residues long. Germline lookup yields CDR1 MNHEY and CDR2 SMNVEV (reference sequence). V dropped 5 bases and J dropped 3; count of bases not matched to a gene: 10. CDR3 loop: CASSLTTGTDYNSPLHF. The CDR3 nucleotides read TGTGCCAGCAGTCTCACTACAGGGACAGACTATAATTCACCCCTCCACTTT.

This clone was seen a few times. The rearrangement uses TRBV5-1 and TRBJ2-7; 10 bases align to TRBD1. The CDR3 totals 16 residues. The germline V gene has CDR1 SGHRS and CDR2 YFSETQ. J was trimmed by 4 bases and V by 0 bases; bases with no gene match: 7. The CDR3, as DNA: TGCGCCAGCAGCTTGGCTCGGGACAGGGGTGGGTACGAGCAGTACTTC. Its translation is CASSLARDRGGYEQYF.

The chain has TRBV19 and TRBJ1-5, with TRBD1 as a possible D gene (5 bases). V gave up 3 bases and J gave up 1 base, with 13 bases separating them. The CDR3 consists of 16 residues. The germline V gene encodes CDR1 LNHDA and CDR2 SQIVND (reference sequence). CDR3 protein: CASSIPGGASNQPQHF. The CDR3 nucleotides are TGTGCCAGTAGTATTCCCGGGGGAGCGAGCAATCAGCCCCAGCATTTT.

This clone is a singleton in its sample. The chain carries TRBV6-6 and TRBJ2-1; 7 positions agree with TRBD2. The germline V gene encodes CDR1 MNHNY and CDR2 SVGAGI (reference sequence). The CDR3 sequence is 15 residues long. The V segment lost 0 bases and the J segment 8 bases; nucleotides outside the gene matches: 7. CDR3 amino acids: CASSYSSGGTYEQFF. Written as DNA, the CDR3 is TGTGCCAGCAGTTACTCGTCGGGGGGTACCTATGAGCAGTTCTTC.

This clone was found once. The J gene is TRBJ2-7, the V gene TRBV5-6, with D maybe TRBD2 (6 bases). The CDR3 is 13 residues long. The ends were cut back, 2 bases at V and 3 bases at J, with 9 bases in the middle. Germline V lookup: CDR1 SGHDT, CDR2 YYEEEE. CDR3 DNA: TGTGCCAGCAGCTTCGGGGGAGACTACGAGCAGTACTTC. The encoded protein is CASSFGGDYEQYF.

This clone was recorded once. Written as DNA, the CDR3 is TGTGCCAGCAGCCAAGATCTCCAGGGGGCGATGGGCTACACCTTC. This encodes CASSQDLQGAMGYTF. The chain is built from TRBV4-2 and TRBJ1-2; TRBD1 agrees at 8 bases. Germline assignment: CDR1 LGHNA and CDR2 YNFKEQ. V lost 0 bases and J lost 8; bases outside the gene matches: 8. The CDR3 has 15 amino acids.

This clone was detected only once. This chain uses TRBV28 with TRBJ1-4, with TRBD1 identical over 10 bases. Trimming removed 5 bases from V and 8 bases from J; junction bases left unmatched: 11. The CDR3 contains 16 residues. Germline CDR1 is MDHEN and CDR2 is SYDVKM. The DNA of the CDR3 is TGTGCCAGCAGTCTCCGGGACAGGGGTGGTTGGGAAAAACTGTTTTTT. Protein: CASSLRDRGGWEKLFF.

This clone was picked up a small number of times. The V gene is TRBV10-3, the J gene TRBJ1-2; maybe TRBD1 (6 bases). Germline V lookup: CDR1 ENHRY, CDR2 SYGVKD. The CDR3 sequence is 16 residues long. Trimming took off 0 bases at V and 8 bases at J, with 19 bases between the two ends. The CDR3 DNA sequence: TGTGCCATCAGTGAGTCGGGGGCTAAGGCCGTAGGGGGCTACACCTTC. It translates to CAISESGAKAVGGYTF.

The CDR3 loop reads CASSEWDRGSEAFF. CDR3 sequence (DNA): TGTGCCAGCAGTGAATGGGACAGGGGCTCTGAAGCTTTCTTT. The chain couples TRBV2 to TRBJ1-1; 10 bases match TRBD1. The length of the CDR3 is 14 residues. V was clipped by 2 bases and J by 6 bases; unmatched bases: 3. CDR1 is SNHLY, CDR2 FYNNEI, per germline.

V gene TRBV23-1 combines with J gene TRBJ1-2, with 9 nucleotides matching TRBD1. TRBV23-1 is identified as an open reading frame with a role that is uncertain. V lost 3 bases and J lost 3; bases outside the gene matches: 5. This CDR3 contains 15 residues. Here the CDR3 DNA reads TGCGCCAGCAGTCATCGGACAGGGGCGGACTATGGCTACACCTTC. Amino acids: CASSHRTGADYGYTF.

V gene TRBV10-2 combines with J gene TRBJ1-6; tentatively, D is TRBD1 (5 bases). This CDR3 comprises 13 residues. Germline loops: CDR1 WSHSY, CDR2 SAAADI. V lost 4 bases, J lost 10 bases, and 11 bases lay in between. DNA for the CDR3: TGCGCCAGCAGTGGGCAGGGAGGGTCACCCCTCCACTTT. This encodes CASSGQGGSPLHF.

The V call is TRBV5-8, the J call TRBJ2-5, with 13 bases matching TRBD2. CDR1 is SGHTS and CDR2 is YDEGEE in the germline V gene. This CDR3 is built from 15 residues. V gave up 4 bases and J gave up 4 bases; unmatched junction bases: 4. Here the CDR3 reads CASSRLAGGGETQYF. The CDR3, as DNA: TGTGCCAGCAGCCGACTAGCGGGGGGTGGAGAGACCCAGTACTTC.

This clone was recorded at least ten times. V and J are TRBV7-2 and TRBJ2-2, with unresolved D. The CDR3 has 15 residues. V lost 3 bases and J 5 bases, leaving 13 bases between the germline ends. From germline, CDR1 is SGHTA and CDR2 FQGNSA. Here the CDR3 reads CASSLAAVVTGELFF. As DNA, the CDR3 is TGTGCCAGCAGCTTGGCCGCGGTTGTTACCGGGGAGCTGTTTTTT.

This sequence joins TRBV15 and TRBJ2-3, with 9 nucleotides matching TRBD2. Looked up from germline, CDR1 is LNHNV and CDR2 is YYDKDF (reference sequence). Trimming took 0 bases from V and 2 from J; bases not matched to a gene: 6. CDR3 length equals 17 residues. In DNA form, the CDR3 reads TGTGCCACCAGCAGAGATAGAGCGGGGGGCCTCACAGATACGCAGTATTTT. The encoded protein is CATSRDRAGGLTDTQYF.

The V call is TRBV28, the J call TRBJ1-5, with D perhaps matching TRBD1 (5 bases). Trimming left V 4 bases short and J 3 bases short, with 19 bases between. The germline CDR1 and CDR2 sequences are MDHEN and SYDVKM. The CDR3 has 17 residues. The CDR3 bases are TGTGCCAGCAGTTCCCAGACATGGGGCGACTCCAATCAGCCCCAGCATTTT. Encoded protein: CASSSQTWGDSNQPQHF.

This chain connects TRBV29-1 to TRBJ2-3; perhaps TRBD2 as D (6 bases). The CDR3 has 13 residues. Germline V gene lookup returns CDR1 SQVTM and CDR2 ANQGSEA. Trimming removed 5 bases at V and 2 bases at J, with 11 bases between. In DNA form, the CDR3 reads TGCAGCGTTTTTGGGGGGTTCACAGATACGCAGTATTTT. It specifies CSVFGGFTDTQYF.

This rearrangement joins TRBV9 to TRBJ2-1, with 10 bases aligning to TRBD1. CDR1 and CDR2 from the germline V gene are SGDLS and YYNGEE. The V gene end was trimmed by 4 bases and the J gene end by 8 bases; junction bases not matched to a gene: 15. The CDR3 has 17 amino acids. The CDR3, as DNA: TGTGCCAGCAGCAATGGTAGGCCCTCGACAGGGGGCGATGAGCAGTTCTTC. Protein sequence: CASSNGRPSTGGDEQFF.

CDR3 sequence (DNA): TGCGCCAGCAGCTTGGCAGGTTTTCCCTACGAGCAGTACTTC. Translation: CASSLAGFPYEQYF. V and J are TRBV5-1 and TRBJ2-7; D unclear. CDR1 SGHRS and CDR2 YFSETQ come from the germline V gene. This CDR3 has 14 residues. V lost 0 bases and J lost 2, with 9 bases in between.

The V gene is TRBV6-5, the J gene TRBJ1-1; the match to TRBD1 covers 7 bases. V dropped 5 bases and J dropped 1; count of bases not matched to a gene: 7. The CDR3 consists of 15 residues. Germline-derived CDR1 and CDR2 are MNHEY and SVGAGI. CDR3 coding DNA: TGTGCCAGCAGTCCGGAGACAGGGAGGAACACTGAAGCTTTCTTT. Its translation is CASSPETGRNTEAFF.

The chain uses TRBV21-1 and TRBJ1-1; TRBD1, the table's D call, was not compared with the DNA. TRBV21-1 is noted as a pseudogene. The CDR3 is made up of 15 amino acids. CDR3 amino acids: CASSKVQGANTEAFF. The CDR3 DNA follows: TGTGCCAGCAGCAAGGTGCAGGGGGCGAACACTGAAGCTTTCTTT.